These 31 T cell receptor beta chains came from one sample sequenced in a study of glioma-infiltrating T cells. The iRepertoire nested amplicon-rescue multiplex PCR amplified TCR alpha and beta CDR3s from RNA. TCRdb used MiXCR to reprocess the multiplex PCR reads, holding one entry per CDR3 protein. Among approximately 190,000 distinct CDR3 sequences listed, over 30% were seen once. The sample taken for sequencing was glioma tissue, nonneoplastic brain tissue, or PBMCs (not recorded which). The source is a human donor with low-grade glioma or glioblastoma, undergoing nonglioma brain surgery, or in good health (not recorded which).

Details on this clonotype: Relative to the germline gene, one junction end is altered; a read error may explain this. The chain combines TRBV6-2 or TRBV6-3 with TRBJ2-1; D uncertain. Germline V gives CDR1 MNHEY, CDR2 SVGEGT. CDR3 length equals 13 residues. This chain's CDR3 is CASTSSEYNKQFF. The CDR3 nucleotides read TGTGCCAGCACCTCGAGTGAATACAATAAGCAGTTCTTC.

V gene TRBV19 combines with J gene TRBJ1-5, with TRBD1 identical over 8 bases. Germline CDR1 is LNHDA and CDR2 is SQIVND (reference sequence). V dropped 2 bases and J dropped 9; count of bases not matched to a gene: 12. CDR3 size: 16 residues. The CDR3 spells CASSISGTGYSRPQHF. CDR3 DNA sequence: TGTGCCAGTAGTATATCCGGGACAGGTTATAGTAGGCCCCAGCATTTT.

This clonotype was detected a few times. The chain joins TRBV11-2 to TRBJ2-3; TRBD2 is a possible D gene (6 bases). The CDR3 is 15 residues long. Germline values: CDR1 SGHAT, CDR2 FQNNGV. V lost 1 base, J lost 4 bases, and 12 bases lay in between. CDR3 region: CASSLVGRRADTQYF. The CDR3 DNA follows: TGTGCCAGCAGCTTAGTCGGGAGAAGAGCAGATACGCAGTATTTT.

CDR3 protein: CASSETGTFYNEQFF. CDR3 in DNA: TGTGCCAGCAGTGAGACCGGGACTTTCTACAATGAGCAGTTCTTC. This chain uses TRBV5-6 with TRBJ2-1, with D perhaps matching TRBD2 (6 bases). The CDR3 is 15 residues long. Germline CDR1 SGHDT, CDR2 YYEEEE. The V end was cut by 5 bases, the J end by 3 bases, with 15 bases between.

About this clonotype: Possible read error: a much larger clone is one base away. CDR3: CAISGGNYNEKFF. CDR3 bases: TGTGCCATCAGTGGGGGTAATTACAATGAGAAGTTCTTC. The chain combines TRBV6-6 with TRBJ2-1; D may correspond to TRBD1 or TRBD2 (5 bases each). The germline V gene encodes CDR1 MNHNY and CDR2 SVGAGI (reference sequence). This CDR3 is 13 amino acids long.

A note on this clonotype: A read error is possible here, since a much larger clone lies one base away. The rearrangement uses TRBV11-2 and TRBJ1-1, with 11 bases matching TRBD1. Germline V CDR1 and CDR2: SGHAT, FQNNGV. CDR3 length: 17 amino acids. V shed 2 bases, J shed 5 bases, and the junction held 10 bases outside the gene matches. Here the CDR3 DNA reads TGTGCCAGCAGCTTAAGGACAGGGGGCTTCGGGAAGACTGAAGCTTTCTTT. Protein product: CASSLRTGGFGKTEAFF.

The chain joins TRBV18 to TRBJ2-3; 8 nucleotides agree with TRBD1. CDR1 and CDR2 from the germline V gene are KGHSH and LQKENI. Unmatched junction bases numbered 0, after V lost 1 base and J lost 6 bases. This CDR3 region has 13 residues. The CDR3 nucleotides are TGTGCCAGCTCACCACGGACAGGGGATACGCAGTATTTT. Translating it yields CASSPRTGDTQYF.

This clonotype was seen at least ten times. The chain combines TRBV4-3 with TRBJ1-1; D is possibly TRBD1 (5 bases). The CDR3 contains 19 residues. Germline V gene sequence: CDR1 LGHNA, CDR2 YSLEER. With 0 bases removed from V and 1 base from J, the gap between germline ends came to 21 bases. The CDR3 DNA is TGCGCCAGCAGCCAAGAGGTCCTCCAGGGCGGATGGGGGAACACTGAAGCTTTCTTT. It specifies CASSQEVLQGGWGNTEAFF.

Of note for this clonotype: With a much larger clone just one base away, this may be a read error. The V gene is TRBV28, the J gene TRBJ1-5; D gene uncertain. The CDR3 sequence is 13 residues long. Germline V lookup: CDR1 MDHEN, CDR2 SYDVKM. Between the trimmed V and J ends, which lost 8 bases and 10 bases, there was a span of 18 bases. The CDR3 coding sequence is TGTGCCAGCCCGGCCAAGGTCTACAAACCCCAGCATTTT. As protein: CASPAKVYKPQHF.

This chain joins TRBV6-1 and TRBJ2-3, with D possibly TRBD2 on 5 matching bases. The CDR3 is made up of 15 amino acids. Germline V gene data show CDR1 as MNHNS and CDR2 as SASEGT. The V end lost 10 bases, the J end lost 0 bases, and 17 bases lay between the germline ends. The CDR3 nucleotides are TGTGCCAAAAGCCCGGGATCCACTAGCACAGATACGCAGTATTTT. Amino acids: CAKSPGSTSTDTQYF.

This clonotype was found many times. The chain couples TRBV6-2 or TRBV6-3 to TRBJ1-1; D possibly corresponds to TRBD1 (6 bases). The V end lost 4 bases, the J end lost 10 bases, and 16 bases lay between the germline ends. Germline V gene sequence: CDR1 MNHEY, CDR2 SVGEGT. This CDR3 has 13 residues. CDR3: CASSWDGTILAFF. The CDR3, as DNA: TGTGCCAGCAGTTGGGATGGGACAATCTTAGCTTTCTTT.

This rearrangement joins TRBV2 to TRBJ2-3, with 12 bases identical to TRBD2. CDR1 and CDR2 (germline): SNHLY, FYNNEI. There are 16 residues in the CDR3. The trim removed 5 bases at V and 6 bases at J, leaving 9 bases unmatched. CDR3 in DNA: TGTGCCAGCAGTCAAACGACTAGCGGGAGCTCCGATACGCAGTATTTT. This codes for CASSQTTSGSSDTQYF. Full variable domain (missing parts from reference TRBV2 and TRBJ2-3): EPEVTQTPSHQVTQMGQEVILRCVPISNHLYFYWYRQILGQKVEFLVSFYNNEISEKSEIFDDQFSVERPDGSNFTLKIRSTKLEDSAMYFCASSQTTSGSSDTQYFGPGTRLTVL.

This clonotype was recorded many times. The V call is TRBV27, the J call TRBJ2-5; TRBD2 matches 7 bases. Losses at the gene ends were 3 bases for V and 1 base for J; bases not matched to a gene: 5. There are 15 residues in the CDR3. Germline assignment: CDR1 MNHEY and CDR2 SMNVEV (reference sequence). CDR3 in amino acids: CASSFSGTIQETQYF. The CDR3 bases are TGTGCCAGCAGTTTCAGCGGGACGATCCAAGAGACCCAGTACTTC.

This clonotype was seen many times. V usage is TRBV7-2 and J usage is TRBJ1-1; no reliable D call. Germline CDR1 SGHTA, CDR2 FQGNSA. The CDR3 is 15 residues long. Between the trimmed V and J ends, which lost 5 bases and 0 bases, there was a span of 13 bases. As DNA, the CDR3 is TGTGCCAGCAGCCCGGCGGGCAGAGTGAACACTGAAGCTTTCTTT. This codes for CASSPAGRVNTEAFF.

This chain uses TRBV5-5 with TRBJ2-1; 14 nucleotides agree with TRBD2. The germline CDR1 and CDR2 sequences are SGHKS and YYEKEE (reference sequence). This CDR3 contains 16 residues. V lost 1 base and J lost 10; bases outside the gene matches: 7. In nucleotides, the CDR3 is TGTGCCAGCAGCTTGACGGGGACTAGCGGGAGCATAGAGCAGTTCTTC. Translating it yields CASSLTGTSGSIEQFF.

This clonotype was detected ten times or more. The chain has TRBV20-1 and TRBJ1-5, with 10 nucleotides matching TRBD1. The germline CDR1 and CDR2 sequences are DFQATT and SNEGSKA (reference sequence). The CDR3 length is 13 residues. V lost 5 bases, J lost 8 bases, and 6 bases stayed unmatched. The CDR3 coding sequence is TGCAGTGCTCTTGGACAGGGGGGCAAGCCCCAGCATTTT. Translating it yields CSALGQGGKPQHF.

This clonotype was seen repeatedly, ten times or more. CDR3 residues: CASSQDPWEQYF. For the CDR3, the DNA is TGTGCCAGCAGTCAAGATCCTTGGGAGCAGTACTTC. V gene TRBV6-2 or TRBV6-3 combines with J gene TRBJ2-7; the D is unclear. Germline V gene sequence: CDR1 MNHEY, CDR2 SVGEGT. With 5 bases removed from V and 7 bases from J, the gap between germline ends came to 12 bases. This CDR3 is built from 12 residues.

A note on this clonotype: A much larger clone is a single base away; this may be a read error. V gene TRBV20-1 combines with J gene TRBJ2-1; 9 nucleotides agree with TRBD2. Unmatched junction bases numbered 5, after V lost 1 base and J lost 1 base. CDR3 length: 16 residues. Per the germline V gene, CDR1 is DFQATT and CDR2 is SNEGSKA (reference sequence). CDR3 residues: CSARGAGGPSYNEQFF. Written as DNA, the CDR3 is TGCAGTGCTAGAGGGGCGGGAGGGCCGTCCTACAATGAGCAGTTCTTC.

This clonotype was recorded at least ten times. This chain links TRBV7-2 with TRBJ1-3; possible D gene TRBD1, 5 bases. The CDR3 loop spans 16 amino acids. Trimming shortened V by 5 bases and J by 0 bases, and 14 bases separated the two germline ends. Germline CDR1 reads SGHTA; CDR2 reads FQGNSA. In DNA, the CDR3 is TGTGCCAGCAGCCCCCCCGGGGGGATCTCTGGAAACACCATATATTTT. It specifies CASSPPGGISGNTIYF.

This chain connects TRBV29-1 to TRBJ2-7, with D perhaps being TRBD1 or TRBD2 (7 bases each). Trimming stripped 6 bases from V and 3 bases from J, with 15 bases between. CDR1 and CDR2 (germline): SQVTM, ANQGSEA. This CDR3 comprises 13 residues. CDR3: CSVRQGLYYEQYF. The CDR3 nucleotides read TGCAGCGTCAGACAGGGACTATACTACGAGCAGTACTTC.

This clonotype was recorded many times. The rearrangement uses TRBV14 and TRBJ1-2; no definite D call. Germline V gene lookup returns CDR1 SGHDN and CDR2 FVKESK. CDR3 size: 12 residues. Between the trimmed V and J ends, which lost 5 bases and 9 bases, there was a span of 13 bases. CDR3 in DNA: TGTGCCAGCAGCGGGAACAGAGGAAGCTACACCTTC. Protein: CASSGNRGSYTF.

This clonotype was seen repeatedly, ten times or more. V is TRBV7-6 and J is TRBJ2-7; D perhaps matches TRBD2 (5 bases). Germline V CDR1 and CDR2: SGHVS, FNYEAQ. V lost 5 bases and J 4 bases, leaving 9 bases between the germline ends. The CDR3 extends over 12 amino acids. The CDR3 sequence: CASSPSGYEQYF. The CDR3 DNA sequence: TGTGCCAGCAGCCCCTCGGGGTACGAGCAGTACTTC.

As concerns this clonotype: Just one base apart from a much larger clone, this may be a read error. The J gene is TRBJ1-2, the V gene TRBV7-2; D gene ambiguous. Between the trimmed V and J ends, which lost 4 bases and 4 bases, there was a span of 16 bases. The length of the CDR3 is 15 residues. Germline lookup yields CDR1 SGHTA and CDR2 FQGNSA. The CDR3 DNA reads TGTGCCAGCAGCTCTCCACTCCAGGACGGCTATGGCTACACCTTC. This codes for CASSSPLQDGYGYTF.

Worth noting for this clonotype: A read error may account for a junction end that differs from germline. CDR3 loop: CASSSPRQGVYEEYF. DNA of the CDR3: TGTGCCAGCAGCTCCCCCCGACAGGGTGTCTACGAGGAGTACTTC. J is TRBJ2-7 and V is TRBV5-6, with 7 bases matching TRBD1. This CDR3 comprises 15 residues. CDR1 is SGHDT, CDR2 YYEEEE, per germline.

Many counts were recorded for this clonotype. This chain connects TRBV28 to TRBJ2-7; D is perhaps TRBD1 (5 bases). The CDR3 sequence is 12 residues long. In germline, CDR1 is MDHEN, CDR2 SYDVKM. Between the trimmed V and J ends, which lost 9 bases and 3 bases, there was a span of 12 bases. DNA of the CDR3: TGTGCCAGTCGAATTGACAGCTACGAGCAGTACTTC. Residues: CASRIDSYEQYF.

Ten or more counts support this clonotype. This chain uses TRBV7-9 with TRBJ2-5; TRBD1 might be the D (5 bases). CDR1 is SEHNR, CDR2 FQNEAQ, per germline (reference sequence). This CDR3 is built from 13 residues. The V and J ends lost 6 bases and 2 bases respectively, with 10 bases between them. The CDR3 coding sequence is TGTGCCAGCAGTCCGACAGATCAAGAGACCCAGTACTTC. It encodes CASSPTDQETQYF.

This clonotype was counted at least ten times. This chain uses TRBV19 with TRBJ2-1; 12 nucleotides agree with TRBD2. V trimming: 5 bases; J trimming: 8 bases; junction bases outside the gene matches: 7. CDR3 size: 15 residues. Looked up from germline, CDR1 is LNHDA and CDR2 is SQIVND (reference sequence). DNA for the CDR3: TGTGCCAGTAGTTCGACTAGCGGGAGTCGGGATGAGCAGTTCTTC. Its translation is CASSSTSGSRDEQFF.

This clonotype was observed many times. The genes are TRBV20-1 and TRBJ2-2, with 7 bases aligning to TRBD1. V trimming: 6 bases; J trimming: 0 bases; junction bases outside the gene matches: 1. The length of the CDR3 is 13 residues. Germline CDR1 and CDR2: DFQATT and SNEGSKA (reference sequence). This CDR3 is CSAQGANTGELFF. CDR3 nucleotides: TGCAGTGCCCAGGGGGCGAACACCGGGGAGCTGTTTTTT.

This clonotype was observed many times. The chain joins TRBV6-5 to TRBJ1-3; no definite D call. This CDR3 comprises 18 residues. The V gene lost 0 bases and the J gene lost 2 bases, with 17 bases spanning the gap. The germline V gene has CDR1 MNHEY and CDR2 SVGAGI. CDR3 DNA sequence: TGTGCCAGCAGTTACTCGTCGGCATTTAGGCAGCCTGGAAACACCATATATTTT. Its translation is CASSYSSAFRQPGNTIYF.

In this sample, this clonotype turned up many times. J is TRBJ1-2 and V is TRBV28, with no clear D. The CDR3 runs to 13 residues. Per germline, CDR1 MDHEN and CDR2 SYDVKM. V was cut by 4 bases and J by 3 bases, with 9 bases left in between. Here the CDR3 DNA reads TGTGCCAGCAGTTCCGGGTCTTACTATGGCTACACCTTC. Protein: CASSSGSYYGYTF.

At least ten counts were recorded for this clonotype. The chain employs TRBV20-1 and TRBJ2-1; D unclear. Germline V gene sequence: CDR1 DFQATT, CDR2 SNEGSKA (reference sequence). Trimming stripped 1 base from V and 4 bases from J, with 11 bases between. The CDR3 totals 14 residues. CDR3 sequence reads: CSARVDGIYNEQFF. In DNA form, the CDR3 reads TGCAGTGCTAGAGTCGACGGAATATACAATGAGCAGTTCTTC.